Listed below are T cell receptor beta chains from one sample, sequenced in a study of CD8+ T cells in alopecia areata. Sequencing used immunoSEQ multiplex PCR; TCRdb keeps in-frame clones, though not all of them. The repertoire includes roughly 120,000 clones, 53% of them detected once, and around 0.44% sits in the top ten. This specimen consisted of CD4+ T cells sorted from blood, obtained at week 4, from a patient treated with tofacitinib. Source of these receptors: a human donor with alopecia areata. Each CDR3 is given without its conserved first and last residue. A D gene is named only where the DNA matches it firmly. Expanded clones get a size class; other rows say once, few or many, or leave the size out.

J | size | D | V | CDR3
TRBJ2-1 | - | - | TRBV6-1 | ASTMDNEQF
TRBJ2-7 | few | - | TRBV30 | ACPRPLSSYEQY
TRBJ2-2 | - | - | TRBV29-1 | SVGVTNTGELF
TRBJ1-2 | - | - | TRBV10-2 | ASSAQEGYT
TRBJ1-1 | - | - | TRBV6-5 | ASSPFGGRWKAF
TRBJ1-1 | few | - | TRBV29-1 | SVESQVGPEAF
TRBJ2-1 | - | TRBD1 | TRBV25-1 | ASSDPRQGTYNEQF
TRBJ2-3 | - | TRBD2 | TRBV5-6 | ASSLPGLARNRDTQY
TRBJ1-4 | - | - | TRBV7-9 | ASSAGRDGYEKLF
TRBJ1-5 | - | TRBD1 | TRBV19 | ASSGQGLRQPQH
TRBJ1-5 | - | - | TRBV4-1 | ASSQEGPGNQPQH
TRBJ2-7 | once | - | TRBV2 | ASRESYEQY
TRBJ1-1 | - | - | TRBV5-1 | ASSRRGDTEAF
TRBJ1-1 | - | TRBD1 | TRBV6-5 | ASNKGQATEAF
TRBJ2-5 | few | - | TRBV5-4 | ASSQAKGSRSQETQY
TRBJ2-6 | few | - | TRBV5-4 | ASSLGGSGANVLT
TRBJ1-2 | - | - | TRBV30 | AWSGGHYGYT
TRBJ2-3 | few | TRBD1 | TRBV7-9 | ASSRGQVNTDTQY
TRBJ2-7 | - | - | TRBV6-5 | ASRPLGLPDEQY
TRBJ2-1 | - | - | TRBV29-1 | SARTNEQF
TRBJ1-4 | - | - | TRBV7-6 | ASSSMEEKLF
TRBJ1-1 | - | - | TRBV9 | ASSVVQVPEAF
TRBJ2-6 | - | - | TRBV30 | AWSPQGSGANVLT
TRBJ1-1 | - | TRBD1 | TRBV29-1 | SGDRVGATEAF
TRBJ2-2 | - | - | TRBV9 | ASALQAGKTGELF
TRBJ2-3 | - | TRBD2 | TRBV19 | ASSTEGAGSRTDTQY
TRBJ2-3 | few | TRBD2 | TRBV9 | ASSVGTSESLTDTQY
TRBJ1-2 | - | - | TRBV30 | AWTPDTAGYT
TRBJ1-1 | - | - | TRBV12-5 | ASGPFRGRDTEAF
TRBJ2-3 | - | - | TRBV25-1 | ASSTGQITDTQY
TRBJ1-2 | - | TRBD1 | TRBV30 | AWSGQGADGYT
TRBJ2-1 | - | - | TRBV5-4 | ASSLEFDQF
TRBJ2-1 | few | - | TRBV30 | AWSVRGGTKF
TRBJ1-3 | - | - | TRBV30 | AWTDGNTIY
TRBJ1-1 | few | - | TRBV29-1 | SVARALRAF
TRBJ1-6 | - | - | TRBV2 | ASSEFGSGGRPLH
TRBJ2-7 | - | - | TRBV4-1 | ASSQDTHEQY
TRBJ2-7 | - | TRBD1 | TRBV29-1 | SVETWGQSYEQY
TRBJ2-5 | - | TRBD1 | TRBV10-2 | ASSVDRAETQY
TRBJ2-5 | few | TRBD2 | TRBV7-9 | ASRVRAGRETQY
TRBJ1-1 | - | TRBD1 | TRBV5-1 | ASSWGTGRNDAF
TRBJ2-5 | - | - | TRBV30 | AWSVGSAFQETQY
TRBJ2-6 | - | - | TRBV30 | AWSVGLVSGANVLT
TRBJ1-4 | - | - | TRBV10-3 | AISAAGVGEKLF